This TCR beta chain was retrieved from a study of blood T cell repertoires in COVID-19. Method: immunoSEQ multiplex PCR; TCRdb's copy keeps in-frame clones and lacks some. This sample has around 26,000 clones, with 80% to 85% found just once. V was clipped by 0 bases and J by 14 bases, with 25 bases between them. The CDR3 has 16 residues. CDR1 MNHEY and CDR2 SVGAGI come from the germline V gene. Input material: peripheral blood. The chain is built from TRBV6-5 and TRBJ1-2, with D possibly matching TRBD1 (5 bases). The TCR comes from a woman older than 75 with acute or convalescent COVID-19. The CDR3 nucleotides are TGTGCCAGCAGTTACTCGGGACTTGGGCCCTATGGAGGATTGACCTTC. Amino acid sequence: CASSYSGLGPYGGLTF.